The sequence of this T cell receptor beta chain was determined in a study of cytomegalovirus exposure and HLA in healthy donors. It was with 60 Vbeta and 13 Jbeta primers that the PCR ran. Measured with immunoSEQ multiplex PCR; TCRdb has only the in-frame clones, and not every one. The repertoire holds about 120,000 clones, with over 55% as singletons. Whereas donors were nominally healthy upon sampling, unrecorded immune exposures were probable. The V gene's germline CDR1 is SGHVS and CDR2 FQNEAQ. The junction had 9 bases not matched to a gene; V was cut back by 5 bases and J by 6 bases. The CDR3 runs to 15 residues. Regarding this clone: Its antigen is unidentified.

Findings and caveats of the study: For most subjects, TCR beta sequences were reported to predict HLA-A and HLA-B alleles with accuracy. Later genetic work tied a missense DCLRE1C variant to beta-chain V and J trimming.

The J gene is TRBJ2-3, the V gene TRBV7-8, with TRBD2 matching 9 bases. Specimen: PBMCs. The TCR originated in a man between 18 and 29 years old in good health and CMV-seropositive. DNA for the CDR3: TGTGCCAGCAGCCGACTGGCGGGGGGGCTGGATACGCAGTATTTT. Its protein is CASSRLAGGLDTQYF.